Below, 26 T cell receptor beta chains from the same sample are listed, as sequenced in a study of blood T cell repertoires in COVID-19. Sequenced by immunoSEQ multiplex PCR; TCRdb stores in-frame clones only, minus some. Here the sample spans roughly 300,000 clones, around 87% being singletons. The sample taken for sequencing was peripheral blood. Receptor source: a woman aged 40-49 years who had recovered from COVID-19.

V is TRBV7-2 and J is TRBJ2-5; no reliable D call. CDR3 length equals 14 residues. The germline gives CDR1 SGHTA, CDR2 FQGNSA. The V end was cut by 5 bases, the J end by 1 base, with 11 bases between. CDR3 DNA: TGTGCCAGCAGCAGAGGCCCCTCCCAAGAGACCCAGTACTTC. Translating gives CASSRGPSQETQYF. The entire variable domain, with the rest obtained from reference TRBV7-2 and TRBJ2-5, is as follows: GAGVSQSPSNKVTEKGKDVELRCDPISGHTALYWYRQSLGQGLEFLIYFQGNSAPDKSGLPSDRFSAERTGGSVSTLTIQRTQQEDSAVYLCASSRGPSQETQYFGPGTRLLVL.

The V gene is TRBV19, the J gene TRBJ1-5, with D possibly matching TRBD1 (5 bases). Germline V gives CDR1 LNHDA, CDR2 SQIVND (reference sequence). This CDR3 region has 15 residues. V lost 5 bases and J 0 bases, leaving 11 bases between the germline ends. The CDR3 bases are TGTGCCAGTAGTGATAGGACATATAGCAATCAGCCCCAGCATTTT. Its protein product is CASSDRTYSNQPQHF.

The chain couples TRBV10-1 to TRBJ1-5; perhaps TRBD1 as D (6 bases). This CDR3 is 14 amino acids long. Per the germline V gene, CDR1 is WNHNN and CDR2 is SYGVQD (reference sequence). V was clipped by 3 bases and J by 2 bases, with 8 bases between them. In nucleotides, the CDR3 is TGCGCCAGCAGTGAAGCAGGGGGCAATCAGCCCCAGCATTTT. Its protein product is CASSEAGGNQPQHF.

The rearrangement uses TRBV7-2 and TRBJ2-7; 8 positions match TRBD2. The CDR3 spans 18 residues. CDR1 SGHTA and CDR2 FQGNSA come from the germline V gene. V shed 0 bases, J shed 0 bases, and the junction held 10 bases outside the gene matches. The CDR3, as DNA: TGTGCCAGCAGCTTAGCGGGTGCGGGGGGTCATAGCTCCTACGAGCAGTACTTC. Translating gives CASSLAGAGGHSSYEQYF.

The genes are TRBV5-6 and TRBJ1-1; TRBD1 matches 8 bases. This CDR3 is built from 14 residues. J was trimmed by 2 bases and V by 4 bases; bases with no gene match: 4. CDR1 is SGHDT, CDR2 YYEEEE, per germline. For the CDR3, the DNA is TGTGCCAGCAGCCTGGACAGGGCTAACACTGAAGCTTTCTTT. This gives the protein CASSLDRANTEAFF.

In DNA form, the CDR3 reads TGTGCCAGCAGACAGGGGTCGATGGGGGCTTACGAGCAGTACTTC. It codes for CASRQGSMGAYEQYF. The chain carries TRBV7-2 and TRBJ2-7, with 7 bases matching TRBD1. V was pared by 6 bases and J by 4 bases, with 12 bases of the junction left unmatched. The CDR3 has 15 residues. From germline, CDR1 is SGHTA and CDR2 FQGNSA.

The V gene is TRBV19, the J gene TRBJ1-6; D is uncertain. CDR3 length: 12 amino acids. V was clipped by 5 bases and J by 8 bases, with 7 bases between them. The V gene's germline CDR1 is LNHDA and CDR2 SQIVND (reference sequence). CDR3 amino acids: CASSADYSPLHF. The CDR3 DNA reads TGTGCCAGTAGTGCCGACTATTCACCCCTCCACTTT. Combining the CDR3 with reference TRBV19 and TRBJ1-6 gives the whole variable domain DGGITQSPKYLFRKEGQNVTLSCEQNLNHDAMYWYRQDPGQGLRLIYYSQIVNDFQKGDIAEGYSVSREKKESFPLTVTSAQKNPTAFYLCASSADYSPLHFGNGTRLTVT.

The chain uses TRBV18 and TRBJ1-3; 7 nucleotides align to TRBD1. CDR1 KGHSH and CDR2 LQKENI come from the germline V gene. The CDR3 is 13 residues long. V trimming: 3 bases; J trimming: 8 bases; junction bases outside the gene matches: 4. Here the CDR3 DNA reads TGTGCCAGCTCACCGACAGGGATGGACACCATATATTTT. The encoded protein is CASSPTGMDTIYF.

This CDR3 reads CASSSAGWAGYTF. CDR3 DNA sequence: TGTGCCAGCAGTTCAGCGGGGTGGGCTGGCTACACCTTC. This sequence joins TRBV27 and TRBJ1-2, with D uncertain. Looked up from germline, CDR1 is MNHEY and CDR2 is SMNVEV (reference sequence). V was clipped by 4 bases and J by 7 bases, with 13 bases between them. The CDR3 is 13 residues long.

V and J are TRBV9 and TRBJ1-6, with 7 nucleotides matching TRBD1. This CDR3 contains 16 residues. Per germline, CDR1 SGDLS and CDR2 YYNGEE. Trimming at V came to 6 bases and at J to 9 bases, leaving 15 bases not matched to a gene. CDR3 sequence reads: CASTPAEGARGSPLHF. In DNA form, the CDR3 reads TGTGCCAGCACCCCCGCCGAGGGGGCGCGGGGTTCACCCCTCCACTTT.

The J gene is TRBJ1-3, the V gene TRBV10-3, with D tentatively TRBD1 (6 bases). Germline V gene data show CDR1 as ENHRY and CDR2 as SYGVKD. V was shortened by 6 bases and J by 0 bases, with 9 bases between the two germline ends. CDR3 length: 14 residues. In nucleotides, the CDR3 is TGTGCCATCAGGACAGGCCTCTCTGGAAACACCATATATTTT. Translated, it gives CAIRTGLSGNTIYF.

The chain links TRBV4-3 to TRBJ2-3; 7 positions agree with TRBD1. V was clipped by 4 bases and J by 2 bases; unmatched bases: 15. The germline V gene has CDR1 LGHNA and CDR2 YSLEER. The CDR3 sequence is 18 residues long. The CDR3, as DNA: TGCGCCAGCAGCCGTGATCGGTGGGGACAGCTCATCACAGATACGCAGTATTTT. Amino acid sequence: CASSRDRWGQLITDTQYF.

The chain couples TRBV9 to TRBJ2-7; no definite D call. V was clipped by 4 bases and J by 5 bases, with 10 bases between them. Germline CDR1 reads SGDLS; CDR2 reads YYNGEE. The CDR3 covers 12 residues. The CDR3 region has the DNA TGTGCCAGCAGCTCTAGGCTAAACGAGCAGTACTTC. Its protein is CASSSRLNEQYF.

The rearrangement uses TRBV7-9 and TRBJ2-7; TRBD1 aligns across 8 bases. CDR1 and CDR2 (germline): SEHNR, FQNEAQ (reference sequence). The CDR3 length is 14 residues. J lost 5 bases, V lost 5 bases, and 8 bases had no gene match. CDR3 coding DNA: TGTGCCAGCAGCCTGACAGGGGCCCCCAACGAGCAGTACTTC. Amino acids: CASSLTGAPNEQYF.

This rearrangement joins TRBV29-1 to TRBJ1-4; D is undetermined. This CDR3 contains 11 residues. CDR1 is SQVTM and CDR2 is ANQGSEA in the germline V gene. The V and J ends lost 7 bases and 5 bases respectively, with 8 bases between them. CDR3 loop: CSGQKNEKLFF. CDR3 nucleotides: TGCAGCGGCCAGAAAAATGAAAAACTGTTTTTT.

CDR3 in amino acids: CASSMGGFFYGYTF. The CDR3 coding sequence is TGTGCCAGTAGTATGGGGGGTTTTTTCTATGGCTACACCTTC. The rearrangement links TRBV19 to TRBJ1-2; a weak D match, TRBD1 (5 bases). The CDR3 is made up of 14 amino acids. The germline CDR1 and CDR2 sequences are LNHDA and SQIVND (reference sequence). The V and J ends lost 3 bases and 4 bases respectively, with 12 bases between them. The variable domain in full, with the rest retrieved from reference TRBV19 and TRBJ1-2, is DGGITQSPKYLFRKEGQNVTLSCEQNLNHDAMYWYRQDPGQGLRLIYYSQIVNDFQKGDIAEGYSVSREKKESFPLTVTSAQKNPTAFYLCASSMGGFFYGYTFGSGTRLTVV.

This rearrangement joins TRBV6-2 or TRBV6-3 to TRBJ1-5; TRBD1 matches 8 bases. With 0 bases clipped from V and 4 bases from J, the junction kept 2 bases outside the gene matches. Per germline, CDR1 MNHEY and CDR2 SVGEGT. The CDR3 has 15 amino acids. The CDR3 coding sequence is TGTGCCAGCAGTTACTCCGGGACAGGTAATCAGCCCCAGCATTTT. Translating it yields CASSYSGTGNQPQHF.

The V and J genes are TRBV6-5 and TRBJ2-7; tentatively, D is TRBD2 (5 bases). The CDR3 totals 15 residues. Trimming took 4 bases from V and 5 from J, leaving 18 bases between them. Germline lookup yields CDR1 MNHEY and CDR2 SVGAGI. CDR3 in DNA: TGTGCCAGCAGTTCTTTAATCACTAGTTCCCACGAGCAGTACTTC. Translated: CASSSLITSSHEQYF.

The J gene is TRBJ2-5, the V gene TRBV29-1; D possibly corresponds to TRBD2 (6 bases). The CDR3 runs to 13 residues. CDR1 is SQVTM and CDR2 is ANQGSEA in the germline V gene. V gave up 6 bases and J gave up 7 bases, with 18 bases separating them. As DNA, the CDR3 is TGCAGCGTCCACCGCGGGGCCGCCAGGACCCAGTACTTC. The encoded protein is CSVHRGAARTQYF.

The gene calls are TRBV12-3 or TRBV12-4 and TRBJ2-1, with a weak D call TRBD2 (5 bases). V lost 8 bases and J 9 bases, leaving 8 bases between the germline ends. CDR3 length: 10 residues. CDR3: CASASGEQFF. For the CDR3, the DNA is TGTGCCAGCGCAAGCGGTGAGCAGTTCTTC.

This chain uses TRBV6-5 with TRBJ1-5; D gene unclear. V shed 6 bases and J shed 6 bases, with 12 bases lying between them. The CDR3 covers 13 residues. Germline V lookup: CDR1 MNHEY, CDR2 SVGAGI. In nucleotides, the CDR3 is TGTGCCAGCAGCGGGCGCGGGAGTCAGCCCCAGCATTTT. Amino acid sequence: CASSGRGSQPQHF.

The J gene is TRBJ1-1, the V gene TRBV6-2 or TRBV6-3; TRBD1 matches 8 bases. V was clipped by 0 bases and J by 2 bases; unmatched bases: 8. This CDR3 is built from 17 residues. Germline V gene sequence: CDR1 MNHEY, CDR2 SVGEGT. The CDR3: CASSYSRRTGGNTEAFF. CDR3 DNA sequence: TGTGCCAGCAGTTACTCGCGGAGAACAGGGGGAAACACTGAAGCTTTCTTT.

The chain links TRBV23-1 to TRBJ1-5; D remains ambiguous. TRBV23-1 is flagged as an ORF with uncertain function. V was shortened by 2 bases and J by 1 base, with 18 bases between the two germline ends. There are 18 residues in the CDR3. CDR3 sequence reads: CASSQQDVTPGSNQPQHF. CDR3 in DNA: TGCGCCAGCAGTCAACAGGACGTAACCCCGGGAAGCAATCAGCCCCAGCATTTT.

The rearrangement uses TRBV5-4 and TRBJ2-1, with a possible D match to TRBD1 (5 bases). Trimming shortened V by 4 bases and J by 7 bases, and 9 bases separated the two germline ends. The CDR3 runs to 12 residues. The germline V gene encodes CDR1 SGHNT and CDR2 YYREEE (reference sequence). The CDR3 protein is CASSDQGNEQFF. The DNA for the CDR3 is TGTGCCAGCAGCGACCAGGGAAATGAGCAGTTCTTC.

The V and J genes are TRBV21-1 and TRBJ2-5; whether TRBD2, the table's D call, matches the DNA was not checked. TRBV21-1 is deemed a pseudogene. The CDR3 sequence is 13 residues long. In DNA, the CDR3 is TGTGCCAGCAGCCTCACGGAGAAAGAGACCCAGTACTTC. This gives the protein CASSLTEKETQYF.

The chain has TRBV3-1 (or the pseudogene TRBV3-2) and TRBJ1-2; D is unclear. CDR1 is LGHDT, CDR2 YNNKEL, per germline (reference sequence). V lost 4 bases, J lost 1 base, and 13 bases lay in between. CDR3 length equals 15 residues. The CDR3 region is CASSPTQVFNYGYTF. DNA of the CDR3: TGTGCCAGCAGCCCAACTCAGGTCTTTAACTATGGCTACACCTTC.